The 9 T cell receptor delta chains reported below all come from one sample, sequenced in a study of delta chains in infants with herpesvirus infections. TCR cDNA was made from PBMC RNA with gamma- and delta-chain-specific primers. TCRdb redid the clone calls on the RT-PCR reads with CATT. This sample has 650 to 950 delta-chain clones, with under 45% found just once. The sample consisted of peripheral blood, taken at time point 3 of longitudinal follow-up. The source of these receptors is a human donor who was a Ugandan infant, either HIV-exposed or HIV-unexposed (not recorded which).

About this clone itself: With only one base between it and a far larger clone, this is likely a read error. The rearrangement uses TRDV1 and TRDJ1, with 7 bases identical to TRDD3. This CDR3 is built from 20 residues. Germline-derived CDR1 and CDR2 are TSWWSYY and QGS. The CDR3 is CAPGSPHVPWGTLYTDKLIF. CDR3 bases: TGTGCTCCTGGGTCTCCCCACGTCCCATGGGGGACGCTTTACACCGATAAACTCATCTTT.

Relative to its sample, this clone is large. The V gene is TRDV2, the J gene TRDJ3; TRDD3 might be the D (6 bases). There are 21 residues in the CDR3. Per the germline V gene, CDR1 is GEAIGNYY and CDR2 is EKD. V was cut by 1 base and J by 1 base, with 22 bases left in between. The CDR3 reads CACDTPVLRGTLSWDTRQMFF. The DNA of the CDR3 is TGTGCCTGTGACACGCCCGTTCTGCGGGGGACGCTATCCTGGGACACCCGACAGATGTTTTTC.

This clone was detected a few times. Given a much more abundant clone one base away, this may be a read error. The chain links TRDV1 to TRDJ3; TRDD3 matches 8 bases. The germline V gene encodes CDR1 TSWWSYY and CDR2 QGS. V trimming: 2 bases; J trimming: 3 bases; junction bases outside the gene matches: 12. The length of the CDR3 is 20 residues. The CDR3 is CALGELTRGYRRWDTRQMFF. The CDR3, as DNA: TGTGCTCTTGGGGAATTGACGAGGGGATACCGGCGCTGGGACACCCGACAGATGTTTTTC.

This clone is labeled medium-sized. The chain has TRDV1 and TRDJ1; 7 positions match TRDD3. The CDR3 is 18 residues long. CDR1 and CDR2 from the germline V gene are TSWWSYY and QGS. The V gene end was trimmed by 3 bases and the J gene end by 4 bases; junction bases not matched to a gene: 17. CDR3 protein: CALGEDLHWGPSNDKLIF. In DNA form, the CDR3 reads TGTGCTCTTGGGGAGGACCTTCACTGGGGCCCCAGCAACGATAAACTCATCTTT.

This clone is deemed large. The chain combines TRDV1 with TRDJ1; 9 bases fit TRDD3. In germline, CDR1 is TSWWSYY, CDR2 QGS. Trimming took 3 bases from V and 5 from J; bases not matched to a gene: 13. This CDR3 region has 17 residues. The chain's CDR3 is CALGDSYWGTAEDKLIF. The CDR3 DNA follows: TGTGCTCTTGGGGACTCTTACTGGGGGACCGCAGAGGATAAACTCATCTTT.

Concerning this clone: Only one base separates this from a far larger clonotype, so it likely reflects a read error. This sequence joins TRDV1 and TRDJ1; perhaps TRDD3 as D (5 bases). V was pared by 6 bases and J by 0 bases, with 14 bases between. In germline, CDR1 is TSWWSYY, CDR2 QGS. This CDR3 region has 15 residues. In DNA, the CDR3 is TGTGCTCTTGGCCCGCAGACGGGATACACCGATAAACTCATCTTT. Translating gives CALGPQTGYTDKLIF.

In this sample, this clone is large. The J gene is TRDJ1, the V gene TRDV3; 10 nucleotides line up with TRDD3. Trimming took 5 bases from V and 3 from J; bases not matched to a gene: 6. CDR1 is TVYSNPD, CDR2 GDNSRS, per germline (reference sequence). This CDR3 has 13 residues. The CDR3 nucleotides read TGTGCCCACCGACTGGGGGATGCCGATAAACTCATCTTT. This translates into CAHRLGDADKLIF. The variable domain in full, with the rest retrieved from reference TRDV3 and TRDJ1, is CDKVTQSSPDQTVASGSEVVLLCTYDTVYSNPDLFWYRIRPDYSFQFVFYGDNSRSEGADFTQGRFSVKHILTQKAFHLVISPVRTEDSATYYCAHRLGDADKLIFGKGTRVTVEP.

In its sample, this clone is medium-sized. The chain links TRDV1 to TRDJ1, with TRDD3 as a possible D gene (6 bases). CDR1 and CDR2 (germline): TSWWSYY, QGS. The CDR3 is 16 amino acids. V lost 2 bases, J lost 2 bases, and 15 bases lay in between. CDR3 region: CALGEVLGWGTDKLIF. Here the CDR3 DNA reads TGTGCTCTTGGGGAAGTTTTGGGTTGGGGGACCGATAAACTCATCTTT.

As concerns this clone: This likely stems from a read error, as it lies one base from a far larger clone. Within the sample, other DNA sequences also encode this same CDR3. The genes are TRDV1 and TRDJ1, with 11 bases aligning to TRDD3. Germline V lookup: CDR1 TSWWSYY, CDR2 QGS. The CDR3 spans 17 residues. Trimming cost V 6 bases and J 10 bases; bases outside gene matches: 19. The CDR3 loop reads CALGLPTPLWGIPGLIF. As DNA, the CDR3 is TGTGCTCTTGGCCTTCCTACGCCCCTCTGGGGGATACCAGGACTCATCTTT.